This is a list of T cell receptor beta chains from one sample in a study of blood T cell repertoires in COVID-19. This table comes from immunoSEQ multiplex PCR, and its TCRdb copy is limited to in-frame clones, with some not included. The data contain roughly 65,000 clones, roughly 80% of them singletons. Sample: peripheral blood. Receptors were obtained from a human donor in a cohort sampled during active COVID-19. CDR3s include the opening cysteine and the closing phenylalanine or tryptophan. Fields, in order: J gene, D gene, V gene, clone size, CDR3 protein, CDR3 DNA. A D gene is named only where the DNA matches it firmly. Rows give clone size only sometimes, using once, few, many, or a class for an expanded clone.

j_gene: TRBJ2-7
d_gene: NA
v_gene: TRBV6-1
abundance: few
CDR3aa: CASSEDRDAYEQYF
CDR3nt: TGTGCCAGCAGTGAAGACAGGGATGCCTACGAGCAGTACTTC

j_gene: TRBJ2-7
d_gene: NA
v_gene: TRBV24-1
abundance: NA
CDR3aa: CATSVEDKQYF
CDR3nt: TGTGCCACCAGTGTTGAGGACAAGCAGTACTTC

j_gene: TRBJ1-1
d_gene: TRBD1
v_gene: TRBV5-1
abundance: NA
CDR3aa: CASSLGQGENTEAFF
CDR3nt: TGCGCCAGCAGCTTGGGACAGGGAGAGAACACTGAAGCTTTCTTT

j_gene: TRBJ1-6
d_gene: NA
v_gene: TRBV6-2/TRBV6-3
abundance: few
CDR3aa: CASSFPPRRDNSPLHF
CDR3nt: TGTGCCAGCAGTTTTCCCCCCCGTCGAGATAATTCACCCCTCCACTTT

j_gene: TRBJ2-1
d_gene: TRBD1
v_gene: TRBV30
abundance: NA
CDR3aa: CAWSRDRVFNEQFF
CDR3nt: TGTGCCTGGAGCCGCGACAGGGTATTCAATGAGCAGTTCTTC

j_gene: TRBJ2-1
d_gene: TRBD1
v_gene: TRBV5-1
abundance: NA
CDR3aa: CASSYRTGMEDEQFF
CDR3nt: TGCGCCAGCAGCTATAGGACAGGGATGGAGGATGAGCAGTTCTTC

j_gene: TRBJ2-3
d_gene: TRBD2
v_gene: TRBV14
abundance: NA
CDR3aa: CASSPLGGGSTDTQYF
CDR3nt: TGTGCCAGCAGCCCCCTCGGGGGGGGTAGCACAGATACGCAGTATTTT

j_gene: TRBJ1-2
d_gene: TRBD1
v_gene: TRBV6-5
abundance: NA
CDR3aa: CASRPRGVSYGYTF
CDR3nt: TGTGCCAGCAGGCCCAGGGGGGTTTCCTATGGCTACACCTTC

j_gene: TRBJ2-2
d_gene: TRBD2
v_gene: TRBV5-1
abundance: once
CDR3aa: CASRTGTSGTGELFF
CDR3nt: TGCGCCAGCAGAACCGGGACTAGCGGCACCGGGGAGCTGTTTTTT

j_gene: TRBJ1-1
d_gene: NA
v_gene: TRBV5-1
abundance: few
CDR3aa: CASRDGGFTEAFF
CDR3nt: TGCGCCAGCAGGGACGGAGGATTCACTGAAGCTTTCTTT

j_gene: TRBJ2-1
d_gene: TRBD2
v_gene: TRBV5-1
abundance: NA
CDR3aa: CASSLEVTSRYNEQFF
CDR3nt: TGCGCCAGCAGCTTGGAGGTGACTAGCCGCTACAATGAGCAGTTCTTC

j_gene: TRBJ2-3
d_gene: NA
v_gene: TRBV6-2/TRBV6-3
abundance: NA
CDR3aa: CASSFPFWGGRDTQYF
CDR3nt: TGTGCCAGCAGTTTCCCGTTTTGGGGGGGGCGAGATACGCAGTATTTT

j_gene: TRBJ1-2
d_gene: NA
v_gene: TRBV6-1
abundance: NA
CDR3aa: CASSLPGERGYTF
CDR3nt: TGTGCCAGCAGCCTTCCGGGAGAAAGGGGCTACACCTTC

j_gene: TRBJ2-7
d_gene: TRBD2
v_gene: TRBV5-4
abundance: NA
CDR3aa: CASSSGLAGEQYF
CDR3nt: TGTGCCAGCAGCTCCGGACTAGCCGGTGAGCAGTACTTC

j_gene: TRBJ2-5
d_gene: NA
v_gene: TRBV7-6
abundance: few
CDR3aa: CASSFQYQETQYF
CDR3nt: TGTGCCAGCAGCTTTCAGTACCAAGAGACCCAGTACTTC

j_gene: TRBJ2-5
d_gene: TRBD1
v_gene: TRBV5-8
abundance: NA
CDR3aa: CASSSNRGSETQYF
CDR3nt: TGTGCCAGCAGCTCCAACAGGGGTTCGGAGACCCAGTACTTC

j_gene: TRBJ1-5
d_gene: TRBD1
v_gene: TRBV19
abundance: NA
CDR3aa: CASSWTGGNQPQHF
CDR3nt: TGTGCCAGTAGTTGGACAGGGGGCAATCAGCCCCAGCATTTT

j_gene: TRBJ1-1
d_gene: NA
v_gene: TRBV4-3
abundance: once
CDR3aa: CASSQDSAYRIPFF
CDR3nt: TGCGCCAGCAGCCAAGATTCGGCATACAGGATCCCTTTCTTT

j_gene: TRBJ2-3
d_gene: TRBD2
v_gene: TRBV28
abundance: NA
CDR3aa: CASSGSGRVLGDTQYF
CDR3nt: TGTGCCAGCAGTGGTAGCGGGAGGGTGTTAGGTGATACGCAGTATTTT

j_gene: TRBJ2-2
d_gene: NA
v_gene: TRBV11-2
abundance: NA
CDR3aa: CASSLERGGELFF
CDR3nt: TGTGCCAGCAGCTTAGAGAGAGGCGGGGAGCTGTTTTTT

j_gene: TRBJ2-7
d_gene: NA
v_gene: TRBV5-1
abundance: NA
CDR3aa: CASSPSGAPYEQYF
CDR3nt: TGCGCCAGCAGCCCCTCAGGGGCCCCCTACGAGCAGTACTTC

j_gene: TRBJ2-2
d_gene: TRBD2
v_gene: TRBV3-1/TRBV3-2
abundance: NA
CDR3aa: CASSPTSANIGELFF
CDR3nt: TGTGCCAGCAGCCCGACTAGCGCAAACATCGGGGAGCTGTTTTTT

j_gene: TRBJ1-3
d_gene: TRBD1
v_gene: TRBV5-1
abundance: NA
CDR3aa: CASTRTGSGSGNTIYF
CDR3nt: TGCGCCAGCACCCGGACAGGGTCCGGCTCTGGAAACACCATATATTTT

j_gene: TRBJ2-1
d_gene: TRBD2
v_gene: TRBV19
abundance: once
CDR3aa: CASSIVGSGGPSEQFF
CDR3nt: TGTGCCAGTAGTATAGTTGGTAGCGGGGGCCCGAGTGAGCAGTTCTTC

j_gene: TRBJ2-1
d_gene: TRBD2
v_gene: TRBV29-1
abundance: NA
CDR3aa: CSAGGTSGREQFF
CDR3nt: TGCAGCGCTGGAGGGACTAGCGGGAGGGAGCAGTTCTTC

j_gene: TRBJ2-4
d_gene: TRBD2
v_gene: TRBV4-1
abundance: once
CDR3aa: CASSQDRSGVGRGNIQYF
CDR3nt: TGCGCCAGCAGCCAAGATCGGAGCGGGGTAGGAAGGGGAAACATTCAGTACTTC

j_gene: TRBJ2-7
d_gene: TRBD1
v_gene: TRBV19
abundance: few
CDR3aa: CASSIGDRAAYEQYF
CDR3nt: TGTGCCAGTAGTATTGGGGACAGGGCAGCCTACGAGCAGTACTTC